The sequence of this T cell receptor (beta chain) was determined in a study of regulatory T cells in long-lasting Graves disease. General study results and limits: What was studied was peripheral blood only, and not thyroid tissue. Among samples with persistent disease, TRBV28, TRBJ1-2 and TRBJ2-5 were favored. TCR diversity in persistent Graves' patients was below that of newly diagnosed ones.

This clonotype turned up a few times. The antigen is undetermined. Both iRepertoire HTBI primers and Arm-PCR of CDR3 regions were used to build the TCR beta libraries. TCRdb used MiXCR to reprocess the multiplex PCR reads, holding one entry per CDR3 protein. The profile shows about 400,000 distinct CDR3 sequences, about 16% of them singletons. Noted time point: newly diagnosed GD, antithyroid drugs for less than 3 months. The authors made the TCR library using RNA they extracted from PBMCs. Looked up from germline, CDR1 is MGHRA and CDR2 is YSYEKL. V dropped 2 bases and J dropped 2 bases, with 13 bases sitting between them. CDR3 length equals 16 residues. This sample was also put to use in a study of T cells in Graves' hyperthyroidism and ophthalmopathy. That report adds: The HTBI primer set served for first-round RT-PCR of the TCR CDR3.

The sample in question was peripheral blood mononuclear cells (PBMCs), obtained at new diagnosis, from a patient treated with antithyroid drugs. This TCR was sampled from a woman aged 18-30 years with Graves disease. This chain connects TRBV4-1 to TRBJ1-3; D remains unclear. CDR3 DNA: TGCGCCAGCAGCCAACGCCACCCGTTCCCTGGAAACACCATATATTTT. The encoded protein is CASSQRHPFPGNTIYF.